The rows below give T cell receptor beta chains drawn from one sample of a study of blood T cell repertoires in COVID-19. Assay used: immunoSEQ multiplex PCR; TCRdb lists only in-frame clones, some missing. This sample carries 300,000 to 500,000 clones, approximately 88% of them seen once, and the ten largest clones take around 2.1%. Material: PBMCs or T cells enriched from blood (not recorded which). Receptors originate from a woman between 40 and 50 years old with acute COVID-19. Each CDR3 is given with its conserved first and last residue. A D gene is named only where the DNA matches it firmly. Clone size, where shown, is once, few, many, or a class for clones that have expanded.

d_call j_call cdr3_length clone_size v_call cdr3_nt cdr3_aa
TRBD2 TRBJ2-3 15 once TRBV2 TGTGCCAGCAACGAGCGGGGAACCGAGGGGGATACGCAGTATTTT CASNERGTEGDTQYF
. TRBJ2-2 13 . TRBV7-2 TGTGCCAGCAGCTCTACAGGGTCCGGGGAGCTGTTTTTT CASSSTGSGELFF
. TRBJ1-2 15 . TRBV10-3 TGTGCCATCAGTGCCCCGACGGGGGTTAACTATGGCTACACCTTC CAISAPTGVNYGYTF
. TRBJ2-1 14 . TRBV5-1 TGCGCCAGCAGCCAGGGGGGCTGGTACAATGAGCAGTTCTTC CASSQGGWYNEQFF
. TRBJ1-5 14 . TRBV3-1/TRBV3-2 TGTGCCAGCAGCCAGGCGGGCGGTGATCAGCCCCAGCATTTT CASSQAGGDQPQHF
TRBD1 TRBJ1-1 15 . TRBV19 TGTGCCAGTAGTTTAAATACAGGGGCTGGGCCTGAAGCTTTCTTT CASSLNTGAGPEAFF
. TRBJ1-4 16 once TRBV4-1 TGCGCCAGCAGCCAAGTCGCGACTGCTTCTAATGAAAAACTGTTTTTT CASSQVATASNEKLFF
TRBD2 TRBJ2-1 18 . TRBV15 TGTGCCACCAGCAGAGATCTCTCTGCTAGCGGGGGCTACAATGAGCAGTTCTTC CATSRDLSASGGYNEQFF
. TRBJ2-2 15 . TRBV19 TGTGCCAGTAGTATAGGCCAGATCCCCACCGGGGAGCTGTTTTTT CASSIGQIPTGELFF
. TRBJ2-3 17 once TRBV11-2 TGTGCCAGCAGCTTAAGAGGGGGATTTGGACGCACAGATACGCAGTATTTT CASSLRGGFGRTDTQYF
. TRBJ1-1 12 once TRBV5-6 TGTGCCAGCAGCTTGTTACCGGGACAAGGCATCTTT CASSLLPGQGIF
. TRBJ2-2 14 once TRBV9 TGTGCCAGCAGCGTAGAGGGGGACACCGGGGAGCTGTTTTTT CASSVEGDTGELFF
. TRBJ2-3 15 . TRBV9 TGTGCCAGCAGCGCTTCCGGGACAATCACAGATACGCAGTATTTT CASSASGTITDTQYF
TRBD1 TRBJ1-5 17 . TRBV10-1 TGCGCCAGGACCTCTCAAACCGGGACAGGGAGCAATCAGCCCCAGCATTTT CARTSQTGTGSNQPQHF
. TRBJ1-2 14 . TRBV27 TGTGCCAGCAGTCCGGCGGGGGTAAACTATGGCTACACCTTC CASSPAGVNYGYTF
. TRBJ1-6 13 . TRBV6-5 TGTGCCAGCAGCGACGGAGGGAACTCACCCCTCCACTTT CASSDGGNSPLHF
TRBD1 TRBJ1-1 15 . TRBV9 TGTGCCAGCAGCCCCCAGACAGGGGGCATCGGTGAAGCTTTCTTT CASSPQTGGIGEAFF
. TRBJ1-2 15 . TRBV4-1 TGCGCCAGCAGCCAATACAGGGAAGCTAACTATGGCTACACCTTC CASSQYREANYGYTF
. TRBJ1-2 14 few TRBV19 TGTGCCAGTAGTATAGTGAGAGCGCAATATGGCTACACCTTC CASSIVRAQYGYTF
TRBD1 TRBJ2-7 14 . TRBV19 TGTGCCAGTAGTCAAGGGACAGGCGCCTACGAGCAGTACTTC CASSQGTGAYEQYF
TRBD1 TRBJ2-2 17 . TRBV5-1 TGCGCCAGCAGCCGCTACCTACAGGGGGCTTTCACCGGGGAGCTGTTTTTT CASSRYLQGAFTGELFF
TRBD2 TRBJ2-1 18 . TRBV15 TGTGCCACCAGCAGAGGGACTAGCGGGGGGAGCTCCTACAATGAGCAGTTCTTC CATSRGTSGGSSYNEQFF
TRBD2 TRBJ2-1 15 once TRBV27 TGTGCCAGCAGTTTAGCTAGCGGGGTATGGAATGAGCAGTTCTTC CASSLASGVWNEQFF
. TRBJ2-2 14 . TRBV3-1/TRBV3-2 TGTGCCAGCAGCCCCAGGGCCTCCACCGGGGAGCTGTTTTTT CASSPRASTGELFF
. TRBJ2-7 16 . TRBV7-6 TGTGCCAGCAGCTTCGGGGGGCGAGCGGCCCCCTACGAGCAGTACTTC CASSFGGRAAPYEQYF
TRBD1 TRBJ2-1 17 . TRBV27 TGTGCCAGCAGTTCTCACAGGGGCCTAGGGTCCTACAATGAGCAGTTCTTC CASSSHRGLGSYNEQFF
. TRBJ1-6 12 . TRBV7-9 TGTGCCAGCAGCTCAGGGAATTCACCCCTCCACTTT CASSSGNSPLHF